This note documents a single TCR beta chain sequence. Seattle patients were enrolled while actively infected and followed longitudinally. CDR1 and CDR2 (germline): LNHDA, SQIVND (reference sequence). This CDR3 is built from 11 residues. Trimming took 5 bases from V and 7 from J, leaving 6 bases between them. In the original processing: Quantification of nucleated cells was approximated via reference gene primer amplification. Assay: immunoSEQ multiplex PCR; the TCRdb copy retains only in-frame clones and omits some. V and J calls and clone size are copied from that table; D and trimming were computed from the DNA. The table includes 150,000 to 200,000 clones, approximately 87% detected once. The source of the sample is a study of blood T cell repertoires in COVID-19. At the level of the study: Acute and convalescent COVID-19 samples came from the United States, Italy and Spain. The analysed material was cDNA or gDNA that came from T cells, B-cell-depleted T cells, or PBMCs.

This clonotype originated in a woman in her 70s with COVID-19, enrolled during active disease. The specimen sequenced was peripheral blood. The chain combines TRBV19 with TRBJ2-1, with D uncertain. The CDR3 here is CASSGSNEQFF. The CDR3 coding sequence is TGTGCCAGTAGTGGCAGTAATGAGCAGTTCTTC.